Included here is one T cell receptor beta chain sequence, with context. This entry belongs to a study of blood T cell repertoires in COVID-19. Across the study: Both acute and convalescent COVID-19 samples were obtained from the United States, Italy and Spain. Sources were T cells, B-cell-depleted T cells, or PBMCs; the material itself was cDNA or gDNA.

In the original processing: Reference gene primer amplification in the assay estimated nucleated cell counts. The repertoire was sequenced with immunoSEQ multiplex PCR; TCRdb's copy has only in-frame clones and lacks some. V, J and clone size are taken as reported in that table, and D and trimming were inferred from the DNA itself. The data show some 200,000 clones, with 88% seen just once and 15% to 20% held by the top ten. J gave up 4 bases and V 4 bases, and 7 bases lay outside the gene matches. The CDR3 runs 15 residues. Germline V CDR1 and CDR2: KGHDR, SFDVKD. Enrolment of Seattle patients took place during active infection, and they were followed longitudinally.

The chain is built from TRBV24-1 and TRBJ2-7; 9 bases fit TRBD1. The sequenced material came from peripheral blood. The TCR originated in a man aged 50 to 59 with COVID-19, enrolled during active disease. The CDR3 bases are TGTGCCACCAGTGACCCGGGACAGGGAATTTACGAGCAGTACTTC. The encoded protein is CATSDPGQGIYEQYF.